This TCR beta chain was sequenced for a study of control samples from healthy donors and cancer patients. Assay used: immunoSEQ multiplex PCR; TCRdb lists only in-frame clones, some missing. In the table there are some 130,000 clones, over 85% of which are singletons. This CDR3 is built from 22 residues. The germline CDR1 and CDR2 sequences are LNHDA and SQIVND (reference sequence). The V gene lost 9 bases and the J gene lost 3 bases, with 39 bases spanning the gap. What was sequenced was blood. The receptor comes from a young man in good health. The chain combines TRBV19 with TRBJ1-5; D may be TRBD1 (6 bases). The DNA for the CDR3 is TGTGCCAGAAAACAGATTAGACAGGAGTGGAATCACGGTGGGTCCTCCAATCAGCCCCAGCATTTT. Residues: CARKQIRQEWNHGGSSNQPQHF.